The 25 T cell receptor beta chains reported below all come from one sample, sequenced in a study of CD8+ T cells in alopecia areata (dated 2018 in TCRdb). The method behind the library was the immunoSEQ multiplex PCR assay. RNA was extracted from all samples and reverse transcribed into cDNA as template for TCR sequencing. TCRdb provides this immuneACCESS table in a form limited to in-frame rearrangements. Some clones are lacking; in checked studies, under half of them reflect an unresolved V gene, and why the rest are absent is not known. The sample includes approximately 150,000 clones, with 62% observed a single time. The ten largest clones capture 36% of the sample. Sequenced: CD8+ T cells sorted from blood. The receptors were gathered from a human donor in good health.

The rearrangement joins TRBV27 to TRBJ2-3, with TRBD2 identical over 9 bases. The V and J ends lost 1 base and 9 bases, in that order; junction bases with no gene match: 11. The germline V gene has CDR1 MNHEY and CDR2 SMNVEV (reference sequence). The CDR3 covers 16 residues. CDR3 nucleotide sequence: TGTGCCAGCAGTTTATTTACAGGGCTAGCGGGGCCCACGCAGTATTTT. Translation gives CASSLFTGLAGPTQYF.

The gene calls are TRBV4-1 and TRBJ1-1; D may be TRBD1 (5 bases). Trimming took off 4 bases at V and 2 bases at J, with 11 bases between the two ends. This CDR3 contains 14 residues. Germline V gives CDR1 MGHRA, CDR2 YSYEKL. CDR3 sequence reads: CASSPGGSNTEAFF. The CDR3 nucleotides read TGCGCCAGCAGCCCGGGGGGTTCCAACACTGAAGCTTTCTTT.

There are a few counts of this clone. The rearrangement links TRBV7-9 to TRBJ2-1, with 12 bases identical to TRBD2. The germline gives CDR1 SEHNR, CDR2 FQNEAQ (reference sequence). The V gene end was trimmed by 4 bases and the J gene end by 7 bases; junction bases not matched to a gene: 5. The CDR3 runs to 15 residues. The CDR3 nucleotides read TGTGCCAGCAGCTCCTGGACTAGCGGGATAAATGAGCAGTTCTTC. Amino acid sequence: CASSSWTSGINEQFF.

The chain employs TRBV29-1 and TRBJ2-7; a weak D match, TRBD1 (6 bases). CDR1 is SQVTM, CDR2 ANQGSEA, per germline. V was clipped by 1 base and J by 3 bases, with 7 bases between them. This CDR3 contains 12 residues. CDR3 DNA sequence: TGCAGCGTTGAAGCACAGGGCTACGAGCAGTACTTC. Translating it yields CSVEAQGYEQYF.

This chain joins TRBV4-1 and TRBJ1-1, with no clear D. Trimming removed 5 bases at V and 5 bases at J, with 12 bases between. The CDR3 runs 13 residues. Germline V gene data show CDR1 as MGHRA and CDR2 as YSYEKL. The CDR3 protein is CASSAAPRTEAFF. In nucleotides, the CDR3 is TGCGCCAGCAGCGCGGCCCCCCGGACTGAAGCTTTCTTT.

This sequence joins TRBV7-2 and TRBJ1-2; a weak D match, TRBD1 (5 bases). The germline gives CDR1 SGHTA, CDR2 FQGNSA. The CDR3 has 13 amino acids. V was trimmed by 4 bases and J by 4 bases, leaving 10 bases between them. This CDR3 reads CASSSGRSYGYTF. CDR3 nucleotide sequence: TGTGCCAGCAGCTCGGGACGGAGCTATGGCTACACCTTC.

The genes are TRBV15 and TRBJ2-7; 9 nucleotides align to TRBD1. The V and J ends lost 3 bases and 5 bases, in that order; junction bases with no gene match: 8. Germline CDR1 LNHNV, CDR2 YYDKDF (reference sequence). This CDR3 has 15 residues. The CDR3: CATSSTGGVTHEQYF. The CDR3 region has the DNA TGTGCCACCAGCAGCACAGGGGGCGTAACCCACGAGCAGTACTTC.

CDR3 nucleotide sequence: TGCGCCAGCAGCCAGGATGGGACTAGCGGATGGTACGAGCAGTACTTC. This translates into CASSQDGTSGWYEQYF. The gene calls are TRBV4-1 and TRBJ2-7; 11 nucleotides agree with TRBD2. The CDR3 length is 16 residues. The germline V gene has CDR1 MGHRA and CDR2 YSYEKL. J gave up 4 bases and V 3 bases, and 8 bases lay outside the gene matches.

V gene TRBV5-1 combines with J gene TRBJ2-2, with a tentative D call TRBD2 (5 bases). The CDR3 totals 17 residues. Germline CDR1 and CDR2: SGHRS and YFSETQ. The germline V and J ends were trimmed by 2 bases and 7 bases, with 21 bases remaining between them. The CDR3 sequence: CASSFPFEGDLGGELFF. The CDR3 DNA follows: TGCGCCAGCAGCTTCCCCTTTGAGGGCGACCTTGGCGGGGAGCTGTTTTTT.

This clone was detected only a few times. V gene TRBV7-9 combines with J gene TRBJ2-1; weak D call: TRBD1 (5 bases). Germline CDR1 reads SEHNR; CDR2 reads FQNEAQ (reference sequence). This CDR3 is built from 13 residues. Between the trimmed V and J ends, which lost 5 bases and 8 bases, there was a span of 13 bases. The CDR3 nucleotides are TGTGCCAGCAGCCCCAGGGATGGGGATGAGCAGTTCTTC. Protein product: CASSPRDGDEQFF.

The chain links TRBV2 to TRBJ2-3; D remains ambiguous. This CDR3 spans 13 amino acids. Germline CDR1 SNHLY, CDR2 FYNNEI. Trimming shortened V by 5 bases and J by 2 bases, and 8 bases separated the two germline ends. The CDR3 loop reads CASSLSYTDTQYF. DNA for the CDR3: TGTGCCAGCAGTTTAAGTTACACAGATACGCAGTATTTT. Filled out from reference TRBV2 and TRBJ2-3, the complete variable domain reads EPEVTQTPSHQVTQMGQEVILRCVPISNHLYFYWYRQILGQKVEFLVSFYNNEISEKSEIFDDQFSVERPDGSNFTLKIRSTKLEDSAMYFCASSLSYTDTQYFGPGTRLTVL.

The genes are TRBV9 and TRBJ2-7, with TRBD2 as a possible D gene (6 bases). This CDR3 has 15 amino acids. The germline CDR1 and CDR2 sequences are SGDLS and YYNGEE. Deletions cut 0 bases from V and 0 bases from J, with 10 bases between. CDR3 DNA: TGTGCCAGCAGCGTAGGAATGGGGGGCTCCTACGAGCAGTACTTC. As protein: CASSVGMGGSYEQYF.

The chain employs TRBV7-9 and TRBJ2-5; no clear D. Trimming stripped 5 bases from V and 10 bases from J, with 8 bases between. The CDR3 is 10 residues long. Germline CDR1 reads SEHNR; CDR2 reads FQNEAQ (reference sequence). CDR3 in amino acids: CASSLGVQYF. The CDR3 region has the DNA TGTGCCAGCAGCCTCGGTGTCCAGTACTTC.

This clone was observed a single time. The chain joins TRBV4-1 to TRBJ2-7, with 8 nucleotides matching TRBD1. The ends lost 4 bases at V and 0 bases at J; junction bases unmatched: 5. This CDR3 comprises 15 residues. Germline assignment: CDR1 MGHRA and CDR2 YSYEKL. The CDR3 here is CASSPVTGGSYEQYF. DNA of the CDR3: TGCGCCAGCAGCCCGGTCACAGGGGGCTCCTACGAGCAGTACTTC.

This clone was seen a few times. V usage is TRBV29-1 and J usage is TRBJ2-5, with a tentative D call TRBD1 (5 bases). Trimming took off 0 bases at V and 5 bases at J, with 10 bases between the two ends. Germline V gene lookup returns CDR1 SQVTM and CDR2 ANQGSEA. There are 13 residues in the CDR3. The CDR3 nucleotides are TGCAGCGTTGAAGATGTAGGGGCCGAGACCCAGTACTTC. This sequence encodes CSVEDVGAETQYF.

This clone showed up just once. This chain links TRBV6-1 with TRBJ2-3; D assignment may be TRBD1 or TRBD2 (5 bases each). The length of the CDR3 is 15 residues. Germline V gene lookup returns CDR1 MNHNS and CDR2 SASEGT. V was shortened by 3 bases and J by 0 bases, with 10 bases between the two germline ends. CDR3 region: CASSDWDPSTDTQYF. In DNA form, the CDR3 reads TGTGCCAGCAGTGACTGGGACCCTAGCACAGATACGCAGTATTTT.

CDR3 region: CASTTPRDREETQYF. The CDR3 DNA reads as TGTGCCAGCACCACACCGCGGGACAGGGAAGAGACCCAGTACTTC. The chain joins TRBV6-5 to TRBJ2-5, with TRBD1 matching over 9 bases. The germline gives CDR1 MNHEY, CDR2 SVGAGI. Unmatched junction bases numbered 9, after V lost 7 bases and J lost 3 bases. There are 15 residues in the CDR3.

CDR3 DNA sequence: TGCGCCAGCAGCTTGGGTCTACGTACAGATACGCAGTATTTT. Translated, it gives CASSLGLRTDTQYF. The chain employs TRBV5-1 and TRBJ2-3; D not certain. Germline values: CDR1 SGHRS, CDR2 YFSETQ. Trimming took 0 bases from V and 3 from J, leaving 8 bases between them. The CDR3 consists of 14 residues.

This clone has more than one count but fewer than ten. This same CDR3 is encoded by further DNA sequences in the sample. V is TRBV5-1 and J is TRBJ2-7; D gene uncertain. The V and J ends lost 2 bases and 3 bases respectively, with 3 bases between them. Per germline, CDR1 SGHRS and CDR2 YFSETQ. This CDR3 is built from 11 residues. CDR3 protein: CASSFGYEQYF. CDR3 coding DNA: TGCGCCAGCAGCTTCGGCTACGAGCAGTACTTC.

The V and J genes are TRBV21-1 and TRBJ2-5; TRBD1 is the table's D call and was not checked against the DNA. TRBV21-1 is a known pseudogene. CDR3 length: 13 residues. DNA for the CDR3: TGTGCCAGCAGCAAAGATTCCAAAGAGACCCAGTACTTC. Amino acids: CASSKDSKETQYF.

The count of this clone is one. The rearrangement uses TRBV6-5 and TRBJ2-3; 7 bases are shared with TRBD2. V gave up 7 bases and J gave up 5 bases; unmatched junction bases: 9. CDR3 length: 14 amino acids. The V gene's germline CDR1 is MNHEY and CDR2 SVGAGI. In DNA, the CDR3 is TGTGCCAGCACTGGGGGGGGAGATCTAGATACGCAGTATTTT. It codes for CASTGGGDLDTQYF.

This clone appeared a few times. The rearrangement uses TRBV7-9 and TRBJ2-5; unclear D gene. V was pared by 3 bases and J by 2 bases, with 13 bases between. Germline lookup yields CDR1 SEHNR and CDR2 FQNEAQ (reference sequence). This CDR3 is built from 15 residues. The CDR3, as DNA: TGTGCCAGCAGCTTGGGTCGGTGGGGACAAGAGACCCAGTACTTC. The encoded protein is CASSLGRWGQETQYF.

The chain combines TRBV28 with TRBJ2-4; D unclear. The CDR3 sequence is 12 residues long. Germline-derived CDR1 and CDR2 are MDHEN and SYDVKM. V lost 4 bases and J 12 bases, leaving 13 bases between the germline ends. The CDR3 DNA follows: TGTGCCAGCAGTTCCCCACAGCGCACTCAGTACTTC. Protein product: CASSSPQRTQYF.

The chain couples TRBV7-8 to TRBJ2-1; 7 bases are a match to TRBD2. CDR1 SGHVS and CDR2 FQNEAQ come from the germline V gene. This CDR3 contains 16 residues. V shed 5 bases and J 5 bases; nucleotides not matched to a gene: 12. This chain's CDR3 is CASSPWTGTTDNEQFF. The CDR3 coding sequence is TGTGCCAGCAGCCCCTGGACCGGGACTACCGACAATGAGCAGTTCTTC. The complete variable domain, with remaining parts taken from reference TRBV7-8 and TRBJ2-1, reads GAGVSQSPRYKVAKRGQDVALRCDPISGHVSLFWYQQALGQGPEFLTYFQNEAQLDKSGLPSDRFFAERPEGSVSTLKIQRTQQEDSAVYLCASSPWTGTTDNEQFFGPGTRLTVL.

The rearrangement links TRBV7-9 to TRBJ1-4, with D hard to call. This CDR3 region has 12 residues. V was trimmed by 7 bases and J by 7 bases, leaving 10 bases between them. Germline assignment: CDR1 SEHNR and CDR2 FQNEAQ (reference sequence). DNA for the CDR3: TGTGCCAGCACCAATCTTGCTGAAAAACTGTTTTTT. Translating it yields CASTNLAEKLFF.